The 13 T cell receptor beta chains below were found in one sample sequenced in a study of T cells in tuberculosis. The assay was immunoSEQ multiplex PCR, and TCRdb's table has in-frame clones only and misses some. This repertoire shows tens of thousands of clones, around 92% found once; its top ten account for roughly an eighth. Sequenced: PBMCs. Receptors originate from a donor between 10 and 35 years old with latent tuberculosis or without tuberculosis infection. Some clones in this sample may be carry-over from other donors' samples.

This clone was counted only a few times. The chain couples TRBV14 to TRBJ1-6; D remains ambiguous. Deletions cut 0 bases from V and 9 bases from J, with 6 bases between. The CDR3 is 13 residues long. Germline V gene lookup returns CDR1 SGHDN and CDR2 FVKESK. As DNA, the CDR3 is TGTGCCAGCAGCCAAGACATCGGTTCACCCCTCCACTTT. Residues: CASSQDIGSPLHF.

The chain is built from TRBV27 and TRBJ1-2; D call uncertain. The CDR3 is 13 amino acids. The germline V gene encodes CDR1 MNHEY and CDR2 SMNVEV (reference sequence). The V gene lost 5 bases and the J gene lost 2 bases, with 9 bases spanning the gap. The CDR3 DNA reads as TGTGCCAGCAGTGTGAGGCAGAACTATGGCTACACCTTC. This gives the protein CASSVRQNYGYTF.

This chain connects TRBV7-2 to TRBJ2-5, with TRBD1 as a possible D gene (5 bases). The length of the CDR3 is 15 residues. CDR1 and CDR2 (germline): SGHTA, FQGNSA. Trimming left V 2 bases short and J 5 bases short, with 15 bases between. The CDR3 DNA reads TGTGCCAGCAGCTTAAGCACGGGCAGGGCGGAGACCCAGTACTTC. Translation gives CASSLSTGRAETQYF.

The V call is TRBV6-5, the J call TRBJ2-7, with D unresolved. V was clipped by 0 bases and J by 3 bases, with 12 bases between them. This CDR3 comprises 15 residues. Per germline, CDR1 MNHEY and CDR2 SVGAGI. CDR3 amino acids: CASSYSSAHSYEQYF. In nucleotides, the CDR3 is TGTGCCAGCAGTTACTCGAGTGCCCACAGCTACGAGCAGTACTTC.

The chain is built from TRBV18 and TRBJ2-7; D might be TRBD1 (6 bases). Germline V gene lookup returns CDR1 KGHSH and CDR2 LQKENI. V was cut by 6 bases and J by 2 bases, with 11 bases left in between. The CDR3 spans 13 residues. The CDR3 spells CASSGRQAYEQYF. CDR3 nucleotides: TGTGCCAGCTCGGGACGACAGGCCTACGAGCAGTACTTC.

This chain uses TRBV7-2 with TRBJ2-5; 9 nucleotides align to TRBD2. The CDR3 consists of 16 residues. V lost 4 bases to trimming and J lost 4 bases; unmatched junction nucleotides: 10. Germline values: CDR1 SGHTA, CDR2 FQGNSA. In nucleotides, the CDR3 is TGTGCCAGCAGCTCAGCCCCCAGCGGGGGGCCAGAGACCCAGTACTTC. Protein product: CASSSAPSGGPETQYF.

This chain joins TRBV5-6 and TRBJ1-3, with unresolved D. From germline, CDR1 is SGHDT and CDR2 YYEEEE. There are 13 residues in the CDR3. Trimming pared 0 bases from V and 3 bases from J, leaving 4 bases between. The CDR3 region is CASSLGHGNTIYF. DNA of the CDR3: TGTGCCAGCAGCTTGGGACATGGAAACACCATATATTTT.

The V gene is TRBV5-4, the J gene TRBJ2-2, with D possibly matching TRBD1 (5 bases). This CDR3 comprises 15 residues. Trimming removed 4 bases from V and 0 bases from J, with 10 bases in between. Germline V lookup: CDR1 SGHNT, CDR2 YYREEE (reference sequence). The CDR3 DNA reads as TGTGCCAGCAGCCAGAGGACACCGAACACCGGGGAGCTGTTTTTT. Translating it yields CASSQRTPNTGELFF.

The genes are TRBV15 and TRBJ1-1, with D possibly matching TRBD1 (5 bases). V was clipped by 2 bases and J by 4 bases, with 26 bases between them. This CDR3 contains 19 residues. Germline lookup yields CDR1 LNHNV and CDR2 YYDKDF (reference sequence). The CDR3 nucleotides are TGTGCCACCAGCAGACAGCGGGACGCACCTGCGGTGTGTGTCACTGAAGCTTTCTTT. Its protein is CATSRQRDAPAVCVTEAFF. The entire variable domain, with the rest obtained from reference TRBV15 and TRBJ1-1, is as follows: DAMVIQNPRYQVTQFGKPVTLSCSQTLNHNVMYWYQQKSSQAPKLLFHYYDKDFNNEADTPDNFQSRRPNTSFCFLDIRSPGLGDTAMYLCATSRQRDAPAVCVTEAFFGQGTRLTVV.

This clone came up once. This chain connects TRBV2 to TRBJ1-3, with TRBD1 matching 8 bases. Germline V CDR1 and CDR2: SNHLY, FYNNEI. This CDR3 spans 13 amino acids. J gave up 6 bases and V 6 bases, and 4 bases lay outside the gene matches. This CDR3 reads CASRLDRENTIYF. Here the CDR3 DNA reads TGTGCCAGCAGGCTGGACAGGGAAAACACCATATATTTT.

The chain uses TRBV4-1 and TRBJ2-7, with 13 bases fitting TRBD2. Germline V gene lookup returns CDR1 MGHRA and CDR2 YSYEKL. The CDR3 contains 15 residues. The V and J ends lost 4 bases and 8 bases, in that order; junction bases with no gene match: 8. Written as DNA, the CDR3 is TGCGCCAGCAGCCCAACAGGACTAGCGGGGGTTAAGCAGTACTTC. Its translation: CASSPTGLAGVKQYF.

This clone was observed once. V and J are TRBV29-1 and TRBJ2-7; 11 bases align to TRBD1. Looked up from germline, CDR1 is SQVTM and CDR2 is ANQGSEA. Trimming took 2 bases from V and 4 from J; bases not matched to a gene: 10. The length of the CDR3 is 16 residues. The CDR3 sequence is CSVEIGDRGVRYEQYF. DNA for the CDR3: TGCAGCGTTGAAATTGGGGACAGGGGGGTCAGGTACGAGCAGTACTTC.

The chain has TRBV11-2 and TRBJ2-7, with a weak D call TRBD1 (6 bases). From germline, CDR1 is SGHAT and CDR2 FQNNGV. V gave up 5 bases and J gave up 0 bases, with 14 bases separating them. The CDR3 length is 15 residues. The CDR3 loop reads CASSPGQMSSYEQYF. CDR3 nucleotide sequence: TGTGCCAGCAGCCCCGGACAGATGAGCTCCTACGAGCAGTACTTC.